Below are 8 T cell receptor beta chains sequenced from a single sample in a study of identical twins. TCRdb processed the 5' RACE reads anew with MiXCR; each CDR3 protein has one entry. The repertoire holds 1.5 million or so distinct CDR3 sequences, with 25% to 35% as singletons. The sample comprised cord blood. These TCRs come from a newborn girl in good health.

Only a few counts were recorded for this clonotype. As DNA, the CDR3 is TGTGCCAGCAGCTTTTTTGCGGGAAGGTACAATGAGCAGTTCTTC. Translation: CASSFFAGRYNEQFF. J is TRBJ2-1 and V is TRBV5-6; maybe TRBD2 (6 bases). Germline assignment: CDR1 SGHDT and CDR2 YYEEEE. This CDR3 contains 15 residues. The germline V and J ends were trimmed by 2 bases and 4 bases, with 13 bases remaining between them.

This clonotype was detected a few times. In DNA, the CDR3 is TGCAGTGCTAGAGATCCGGGGGCCAACACAGATACGCAGTATTTT. It translates to CSARDPGANTDTQYF. This chain joins TRBV20-1 and TRBJ2-3; D possibly matches TRBD1 or TRBD2 (6 bases each). The CDR3 runs to 15 residues. Germline CDR1 is DFQATT and CDR2 is SNEGSKA (reference sequence). The ends were cut back, 0 bases at V and 2 bases at J, with 12 bases in the middle.

About this clonotype itself: The junction does not match germline at one end; this may be a read error. This chain links TRBV7-6 with TRBJ2-1; TRBD2 agrees at 7 bases. This CDR3 is built from 16 residues. Per germline, CDR1 SGHVS and CDR2 FNYEAQ. In nucleotides, the CDR3 is TGTGCCAGCAGCCCTACGAGCGGGGCGTACTACGATGAGCAGTTCTTC. Protein: CASSPTSGAYYDEQFF. The full variable domain, its missing parts supplied by reference TRBV7-6 and TRBJ2-1, is GAGVSQSPRYKVTKRGQDVALRCDPISGHVSLYWYRQALGQGPEFLTYFNYEAQQDKSGLPNDRFSAERPEGSISTLTIQRTEQRDSAMYRCASSPTSGAYYDEQFFGPGTRLTVL.

The rearrangement uses TRBV12-3 or TRBV12-4 and TRBJ2-7; 9 nucleotides match TRBD1. The CDR3 has 15 residues. With V trimmed by 6 bases and J by 3 bases, 9 bases remained unmatched. CDR3 coding DNA: TGTGCCAGCAGCCCCGGCCGGGGACAGGGCTACGAGCAGTACTTC. It translates to CASSPGRGQGYEQYF.

This clonotype has at least ten counts. The chain has TRBV29-1 and TRBJ1-2; 10 bases are shared with TRBD1. V shed 5 bases, J shed 6 bases, and the junction held 3 bases outside the gene matches. Germline V gene data show CDR1 as SQVTM and CDR2 as ANQGSEA. This CDR3 has 12 residues. The CDR3 DNA reads TGCAGCGTTTTCGGACAGGGGGATGGCTACACCTTC. Encoded protein: CSVFGQGDGYTF.

This clonotype showed up just a few times. The J gene is TRBJ2-3, the V gene TRBV6-4; unclear D gene. Germline V gene sequence: CDR1 MRHNA, CDR2 SNTAGT. The CDR3 has 14 residues. V was pared by 4 bases and J by 2 bases, with 10 bases between. The CDR3, as DNA: TGTGCCAGCAGTGTTGAGATAAACACAGATACGCAGTATTTT. Protein: CASSVEINTDTQYF.

The table lists this clonotype with many counts. The J gene is TRBJ2-7, the V gene TRBV10-3; no definite D call. This CDR3 has 13 amino acids. Trimming took off 3 bases at V and 0 bases at J, with 6 bases between the two ends. The germline V gene has CDR1 ENHRY and CDR2 SYGVKD. CDR3 sequence: CAISEPASYEQYF. CDR3 bases: TGTGCCATCAGTGAACCAGCCTCCTACGAGCAGTACTTC.

V gene TRBV10-3 combines with J gene TRBJ2-3; D is unresolved. V shed 2 bases and J shed 2 bases, with 11 bases lying between them. There are 15 residues in the CDR3. Germline CDR1 and CDR2: ENHRY and SYGVKD. The CDR3 region is CAISEKGLFTDTQYF. DNA for the CDR3: TGTGCCATCAGTGAGAAGGGCCTATTCACAGATACGCAGTATTTT.